Listed below are T cell receptor beta chains from one sample, sequenced in a study of control samples from healthy donors and cancer patients. The data were produced by immunoSEQ multiplex PCR, yet TCRdb's version contains in-frame clones alone and is incomplete. The sample lists just over 150,000 clones, roughly 94% seen once, with under 8.5% in the top ten. Sequenced sample: blood. These receptors were taken from a woman aged 40 to 49 in good health. The CDR3 runs from the conserved cysteine through the conserved F or W. The D gene is left open where the match is weak. Expanded clones get a size class; other rows say once, few or many, or leave the size out.

V gene,J gene,clone size,D gene,CDR3 protein,CDR3 DNA
TRBV5-6,TRBJ1-2,NA,TRBD1,CASSLGPTGGYGYTF,TGTGCCAGCAGCTTGGGTCCGACAGGGGGGTATGGCTACACCTTC
TRBV28,TRBJ1-1,NA,NA,CASSTPLGGGNTEAFF,TGTGCCAGCAGTACGCCCCTTGGGGGGGGGAACACTGAAGCTTTCTTT
TRBV3-1/TRBV3-2,TRBJ1-3,NA,TRBD1,CASSHRVQGAGNTIYF,TGTGCCAGCAGCCATAGGGTCCAGGGGGCTGGAAACACCATATATTTT
TRBV19,TRBJ2-5,NA,NA,CASRTQAGTKFGETQYF,TGTGCCAGTAGGACTCAAGCCGGGACAAAGTTTGGGGAGACCCAGTACTTC
TRBV27,TRBJ1-2,NA,NA,CASSSSAGARGYTF,TGTGCCAGCAGTTCATCAGCAGGGGCACGTGGCTACACCTTC
TRBV6-2/TRBV6-3,TRBJ1-2,NA,TRBD1,CASSPGTGRSLVYGYTF,TGTGCCAGCAGCCCCGGGACAGGGCGCTCCCTCGTCTATGGCTACACCTTC
TRBV7-8,TRBJ2-1,NA,TRBD2,CASSPGTSGRAYNEQFF,TGTGCCAGCAGCCCGGGGACTAGCGGGAGGGCCTACAATGAGCAGTTCTTC
TRBV5-1,TRBJ1-2,NA,NA,CASMAAPNYGYTF,TGCGCCAGCATGGCAGCGCCCAACTATGGCTACACCTTC
TRBV24-1,TRBJ2-1,once,TRBD2,CATSGGANYNEQFF,TGTGCCACCAGCGGGGGGGCTAACTACAATGAGCAGTTCTTC
TRBV5-4,TRBJ1-1,NA,TRBD1,CASSRKTGEEAFF,TGTGCCAGCAGCCGAAAAACAGGGGAGGAAGCTTTCTTT
TRBV12-3/TRBV12-4,TRBJ1-5,NA,NA,CASRRGSNQPQHF,TGTGCCAGCAGACGGGGGAGCAATCAGCCCCAGCATTTT
TRBV28,TRBJ1-5,NA,NA,CASGRGGLGSNQPQHF,TGTGCCAGCGGTCGGGGCGGACTCGGTAGCAATCAGCCCCAGCATTTT
TRBV4-2,TRBJ1-5,NA,NA,CASSQTSGRGSGNQPQHF,TGTGCCAGCAGCCAAACAAGCGGGAGGGGGTCGGGCAATCAGCCCCAGCATTTT
TRBV30,TRBJ2-2,few,NA,CAYRSGELFF,TGTGCCTACCGGTCCGGGGAGCTGTTTTTT
TRBV6-5,TRBJ2-5,NA,NA,CASSLLRNPSETQYF,TGTGCCAGCAGCCTACTCCGAAATCCATCGGAGACCCAGTACTTC
TRBV9,TRBJ2-6,NA,NA,CASSVTGSGANVLTF,TGTGCCAGCAGCGTAACAGGGTCTGGGGCCAACGTCCTGACTTTC
TRBV3-1/TRBV3-2,TRBJ1-3,NA,TRBD1,CASSLGQAGNTIYF,TGTGCCAGCAGCCTGGGACAGGCTGGAAACACCATATATTTT
TRBV2,TRBJ2-2,NA,TRBD2,CASRETSGRPTGELFF,TGTGCCAGCAGGGAGACTAGCGGGAGACCGACCGGGGAGCTGTTTTTT
TRBV15,TRBJ1-2,NA,TRBD1,CATSSRQGSYGYTF,TGTGCCACCAGCAGCCGACAGGGGAGCTATGGCTACACCTTC
TRBV7-2,TRBJ2-5,once,NA,CASSNIQETQYF,TGTGCCAGCAGCAACATTCAAGAGACCCAGTACTTC
TRBV4-3,TRBJ2-3,NA,NA,CASSQELAGSVYF,TGCGCCAGCAGCCAAGAGCTTGCGGGATCGGTGTATTTT
TRBV11-3,TRBJ2-2,NA,TRBD1,CASSSRQGKDTGELFF,TGTGCCAGCAGCTCGAGACAGGGAAAGGACACCGGGGAGCTGTTTTTT
TRBV7-2,TRBJ1-3,NA,TRBD1,CASSSRSGQGISGNTIYF,TGTGCCAGCAGCTCTAGGTCCGGACAGGGGATCTCTGGAAACACCATATATTTT
TRBV18,TRBJ1-1,once,NA,CASSPQNLFQGEAFF,TGTGCCAGCTCACCCCAAAACCTCTTTCAAGGGGAAGCTTTCTTT
TRBV15,TRBJ1-2,NA,NA,CATSRDLGGYGYTF,TGTGCCACCAGCAGGGACCTAGGAGGCTATGGCTACACCTTC
TRBV4-2,TRBJ2-7,once,TRBD1,CASSQDPGGLGRGLYEQYF,TGTGCCAGCAGCCAAGATCCTGGGGGCCTCGGCAGGGGGCTCTACGAGCAGTACTTC
TRBV5-1,TRBJ2-1,NA,TRBD2,CASSRRTSNEQFF,TGCGCCAGCAGCCGTCGGACTAGCAATGAGCAGTTCTTC
TRBV7-2,TRBJ2-7,once,NA,CASSQFDHEQYF,TGTGCCAGCAGCCAATTCGATCACGAGCAGTACTTC
TRBV10-3,TRBJ1-2,NA,NA,CAISDNRVGSYGYTF,TGTGCCATCAGTGATAACAGGGTGGGGTCTTATGGCTACACCTTC
TRBV10-1,TRBJ2-5,NA,NA,CASSKNQETQYF,TGCGCCAGCAGTAAGAATCAAGAGACCCAGTACTTC
TRBV29-1,TRBJ1-1,NA,TRBD1,CSGTKTGGSGEAFF,TGCAGCGGTACGAAAACAGGGGGCTCCGGTGAAGCTTTCTTT
TRBV6-6,TRBJ2-7,once,NA,CASSYGGTYEQYF,TGTGCCAGCAGTTACGGGGGAACCTACGAGCAGTACTTC
TRBV3-1/TRBV3-2,TRBJ2-2,NA,TRBD1,CASSQRQGVNTGELFF,TGTGCCAGCAGCCAAAGACAGGGGGTAAACACCGGGGAGCTGTTTTTT
TRBV4-3,TRBJ2-7,once,NA,CASSQYRAPPYEQYF,TGCGCCAGCAGCCAGTACAGGGCTCCCCCCTACGAGCAGTACTTC
TRBV15,TRBJ1-2,NA,NA,CATSRDRPSLGGYTF,TGTGCCACCAGCAGAGATAGGCCCTCCCTGGGGGGCTACACCTTC
TRBV11-2,TRBJ2-3,NA,TRBD1,CASRGLRTGTDTQYF,TGTGCCAGCCGGGGATTACGGACAGGTACAGATACGCAGTATTTT
TRBV7-2,TRBJ2-1,NA,TRBD2,CASSPTSSGRAGNEQFF,TGTGCCAGCAGCCCGACTTCTAGCGGGAGGGCGGGGAATGAGCAGTTCTTC
TRBV6-5,TRBJ1-2,few,TRBD1,CASSYRVEGAGGYTF,TGTGCCAGCAGTTACCGGGTGGAGGGGGCTGGTGGCTACACCTTC
TRBV7-3,TRBJ2-2,NA,NA,CASSTTNTGELFF,TGTGCCAGCAGCACCACCAACACCGGGGAGCTGTTTTTT
TRBV5-1,TRBJ2-7,few,NA,CASSLGRAISLEQYF,TGCGCCAGCAGCTTGGGGCGGGCCATCTCATTGGAGCAGTACTTC
TRBV6-5,TRBJ1-1,once,NA,CASRRTGEAFF,TGTGCCAGCAGGCGAACAGGGGAAGCTTTCTTT
TRBV5-1,TRBJ1-1,NA,TRBD1,CASSWGTGIGTEAFF,TGCGCCAGCAGCTGGGGGACAGGTATCGGCACTGAAGCTTTCTTT
TRBV4-2,TRBJ1-6,NA,NA,CASRASSGEWEPLHF,TGTGCCAGCAGAGCTTCGTCTGGGGAGTGGGAACCCCTCCACTTT
TRBV19,TRBJ1-1,few,TRBD1,CASSIRGGTVNTEAFF,TGTGCCAGTAGTATCCGGGGGGGGACAGTGAACACTGAAGCTTTCTTT
TRBV2,TRBJ1-1,NA,TRBD1,CASRADRGTEAFF,TGTGCCAGCAGAGCGGACAGGGGAACTGAAGCTTTCTTT
TRBV5-5,TRBJ2-7,NA,NA,CASSWTYEQYF,TGTGCCAGCAGCTGGACCTACGAGCAGTACTTC
TRBV29-1,TRBJ2-7,NA,NA,CSVMGLPISYEQYF,TGCAGCGTGATGGGACTTCCCATTTCGTACGAGCAGTACTTC
TRBV4-3,TRBJ1-5,NA,TRBD1,CASSQDSAQGAYQPQHF,TGCGCCAGCAGCCAAGATTCCGCACAGGGGGCTTATCAGCCCCAGCATTTT
TRBV6-5,TRBJ1-1,NA,NA,CAGSYSKAVNTEAFF,TGTGCCGGCAGTTACTCCAAGGCAGTGAACACTGAAGCTTTCTTT
TRBV7-2,TRBJ1-5,once,TRBD1,CASSEQGGYSNQPQHF,TGTGCCAGCAGCGAACAGGGGGGTTATAGCAATCAGCCCCAGCATTTT
TRBV5-6,TRBJ1-2,once,NA,CASSTFRDYYGYTF,TGTGCCAGCAGCACCTTCAGGGACTACTATGGCTACACCTTC
TRBV7-9,TRBJ1-5,once,NA,CASSLRGPAPHLYQPQHF,TGTGCCAGCAGCTTACGGGGGCCGGCCCCTCACCTCTATCAGCCCCAGCATTTT
TRBV19,TRBJ1-1,NA,NA,CASRSTGTANTEAFF,TGTGCCAGTAGGTCGACCGGGACCGCTAACACTGAAGCTTTCTTT
TRBV7-2,TRBJ1-2,NA,NA,CASSPQLGYYGYTF,TGTGCCAGCAGCCCCCAGTTGGGGTATTATGGCTACACCTTC